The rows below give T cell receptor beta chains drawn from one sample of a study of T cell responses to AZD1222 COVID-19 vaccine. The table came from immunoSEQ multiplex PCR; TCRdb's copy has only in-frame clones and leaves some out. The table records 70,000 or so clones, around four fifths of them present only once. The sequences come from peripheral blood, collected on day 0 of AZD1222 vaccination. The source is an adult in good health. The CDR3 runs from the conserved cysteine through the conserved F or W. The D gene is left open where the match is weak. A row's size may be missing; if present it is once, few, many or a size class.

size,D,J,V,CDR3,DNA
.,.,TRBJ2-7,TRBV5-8,CASSPPTGKAYEQYF,TGTGCCAGCAGCCCCCCTACGGGTAAGGCCTACGAGCAGTACTTC
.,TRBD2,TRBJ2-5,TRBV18,CASSPSTGGGETQYF,TGTGCCAGCTCACCAAGTACGGGCGGGGGAGAGACCCAGTACTTC
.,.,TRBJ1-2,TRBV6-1,CASSEQIPYGYTF,TGTGCCAGCAGTGAACAGATCCCATATGGCTACACCTTC
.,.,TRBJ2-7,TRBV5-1,CASSPPGLAHYEQYF,TGCGCCAGCAGCCCGCCAGGCCTAGCACACTACGAGCAGTACTTC
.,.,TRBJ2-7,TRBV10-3,CAISESTGWDEQYF,TGTGCCATCAGTGAGTCAACAGGGTGGGACGAGCAGTACTTC
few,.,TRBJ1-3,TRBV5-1,CASSGGYSGNTIYF,TGCGCCAGCAGCGGGGGATACTCTGGAAACACCATATATTTT
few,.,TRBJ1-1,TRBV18,CASSRNTARGNTEAFF,TGTGCCAGCTCACGGAACACCGCTCGGGGGAACACTGAAGCTTTCTTT
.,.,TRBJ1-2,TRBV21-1,CASSKDQFTVNYGYTF,TGTGCCAGCAGCAAAGATCAGTTCACGGTGAACTATGGCTACACCTTC
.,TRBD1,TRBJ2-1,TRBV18,CASSPKGGTGYYNEQFF,TGTGCCAGCTCACCCAAAGGGGGGACAGGGTACTACAATGAGCAGTTCTTC
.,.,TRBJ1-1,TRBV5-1,CASSPPGTNTEAFF,TGCGCCAGCAGCCCTCCAGGTACGAACACTGAAGCTTTCTTT
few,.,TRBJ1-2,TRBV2,CASSEAGFDGYTF,TGTGCCAGCAGTGAAGCGGGGTTTGATGGCTACACCTTC
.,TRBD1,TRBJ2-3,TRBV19,CASSRSGQSTDTQYF,TGTGCCAGTAGTAGGTCGGGACAGAGCACAGATACGCAGTATTTT
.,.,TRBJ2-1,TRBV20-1,CSASSYNEQFF,TGCAGTGCTAGTTCCTACAATGAGCAGTTCTTC
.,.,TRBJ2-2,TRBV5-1,CASSETVGNTGELFF,TGCGCCAGCAGCGAAACGGTTGGGAACACCGGGGAGCTGTTTTTT
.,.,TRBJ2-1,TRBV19,CASSISTYSYNEQFF,TGTGCCAGTAGTATTAGTACTTACTCCTACAATGAGCAGTTCTTC
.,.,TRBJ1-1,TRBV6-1,CASSEGFRVEAFF,TGTGCCAGCAGTGAAGGTTTCAGGGTGGAAGCTTTCTTT
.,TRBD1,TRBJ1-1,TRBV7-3,CASWAGQGITEAFF,TGTGCCAGCTGGGCCGGACAGGGGATAACTGAAGCTTTCTTT